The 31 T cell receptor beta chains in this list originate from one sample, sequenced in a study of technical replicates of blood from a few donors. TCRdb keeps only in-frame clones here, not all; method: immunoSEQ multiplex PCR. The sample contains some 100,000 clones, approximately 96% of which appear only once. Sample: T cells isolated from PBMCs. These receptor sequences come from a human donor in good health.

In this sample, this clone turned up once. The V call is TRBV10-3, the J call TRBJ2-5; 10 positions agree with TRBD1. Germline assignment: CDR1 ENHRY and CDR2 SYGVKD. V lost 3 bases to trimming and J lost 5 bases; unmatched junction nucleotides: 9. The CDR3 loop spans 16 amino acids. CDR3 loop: CAISDTRDRGGETQYF. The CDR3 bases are TGTGCCATCAGTGATACGAGGGACAGGGGAGGGGAGACCCAGTACTTC.

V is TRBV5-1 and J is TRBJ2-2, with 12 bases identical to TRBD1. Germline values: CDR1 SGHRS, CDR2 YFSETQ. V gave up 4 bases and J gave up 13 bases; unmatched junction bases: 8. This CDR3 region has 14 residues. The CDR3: CASSAGQGAAVLFF. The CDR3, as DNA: TGCGCCAGCAGCGCGGGACAGGGGGCGGCGGTGCTGTTTTTT. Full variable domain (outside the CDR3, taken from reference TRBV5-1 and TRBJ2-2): KAGVTQTPRYLIKTRGQQVTLSCSPISGHRSVSWYQQTPGQGLQFLFEYFSETQRNKGNFPGRFSGRQFSNSRSEMNVSTLELGDSALYLCASSAGQGAAVLFFGEGSRLTVL.

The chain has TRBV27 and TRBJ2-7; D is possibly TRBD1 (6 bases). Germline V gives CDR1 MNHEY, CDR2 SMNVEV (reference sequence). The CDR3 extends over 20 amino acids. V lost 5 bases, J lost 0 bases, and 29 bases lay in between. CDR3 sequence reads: CASSKKGGWVDNFGSYEQYF. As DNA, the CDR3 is TGTGCCAGCAGTAAAAAAGGGGGTTGGGTGGACAATTTTGGCTCCTACGAGCAGTACTTC.

The CDR3 nucleotides read TGTGCCAGCTCCTCCTCCCCCCGGTTTCTCCAAGAGACCCAGTACTTC. It is translated as CASSSSPRFLQETQYF. This chain links TRBV18 with TRBJ2-5; no clear D. CDR1 is KGHSH and CDR2 is LQKENI in the germline V gene. This CDR3 has 16 amino acids. V lost 6 bases to trimming and J lost 1 base, with 18 bases between them.

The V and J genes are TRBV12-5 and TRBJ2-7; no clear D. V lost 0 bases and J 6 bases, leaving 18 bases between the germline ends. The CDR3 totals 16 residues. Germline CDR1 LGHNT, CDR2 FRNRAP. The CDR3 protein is CASGLVLDKPAREQYF. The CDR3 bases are TGTGCTAGTGGTTTGGTACTCGACAAACCTGCGCGCGAGCAGTACTTC.

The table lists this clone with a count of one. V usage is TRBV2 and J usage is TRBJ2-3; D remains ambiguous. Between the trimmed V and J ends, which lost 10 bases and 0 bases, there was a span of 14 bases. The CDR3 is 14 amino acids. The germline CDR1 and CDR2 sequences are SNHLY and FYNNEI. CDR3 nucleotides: TGTGCCACCCCCCCGGGTCCTAGCACAGATACGCAGTATTTT. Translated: CATPPGPSTDTQYF.

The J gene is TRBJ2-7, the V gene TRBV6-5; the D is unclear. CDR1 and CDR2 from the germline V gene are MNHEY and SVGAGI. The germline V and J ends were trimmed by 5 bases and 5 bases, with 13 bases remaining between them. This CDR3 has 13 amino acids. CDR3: CASSLNARNEQYF. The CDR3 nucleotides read TGTGCCAGCAGTCTCAATGCCAGAAACGAGCAGTACTTC.

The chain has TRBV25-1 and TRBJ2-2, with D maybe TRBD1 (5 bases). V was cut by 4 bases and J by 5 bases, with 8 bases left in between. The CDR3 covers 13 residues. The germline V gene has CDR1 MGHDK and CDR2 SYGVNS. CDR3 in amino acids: CASSVPGTGELFF. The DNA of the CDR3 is TGTGCCAGCAGTGTCCCAGGGACCGGGGAGCTGTTTTTT.

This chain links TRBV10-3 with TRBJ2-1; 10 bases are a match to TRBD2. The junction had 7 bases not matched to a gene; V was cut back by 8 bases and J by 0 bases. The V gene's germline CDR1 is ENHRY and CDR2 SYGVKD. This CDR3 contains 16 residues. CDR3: CAIGLPSGSSYNEQFF. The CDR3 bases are TGTGCCATCGGATTACCTAGCGGGAGCTCCTACAATGAGCAGTTCTTC.

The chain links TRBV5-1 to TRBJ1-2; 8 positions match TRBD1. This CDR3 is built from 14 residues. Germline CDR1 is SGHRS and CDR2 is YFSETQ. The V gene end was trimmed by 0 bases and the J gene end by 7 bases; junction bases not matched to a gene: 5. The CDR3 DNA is TGCGCCAGCAGCTTGGGGACAGGGTTCTTTGGCTACACCTTC. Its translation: CASSLGTGFFGYTF.

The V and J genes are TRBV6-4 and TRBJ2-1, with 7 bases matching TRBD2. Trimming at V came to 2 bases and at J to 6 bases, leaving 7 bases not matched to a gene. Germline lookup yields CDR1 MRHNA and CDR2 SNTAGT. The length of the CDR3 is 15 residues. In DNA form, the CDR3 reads TGTGCCAGCAGTGACGCGCCGGGACTAATCAATGAGCAGTTCTTC. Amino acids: CASSDAPGLINEQFF.

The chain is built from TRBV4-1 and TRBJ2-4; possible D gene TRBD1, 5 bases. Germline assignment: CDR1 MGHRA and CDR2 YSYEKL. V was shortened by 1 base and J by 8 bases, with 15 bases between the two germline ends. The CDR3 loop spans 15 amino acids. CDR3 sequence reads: CASSQVGRGVDIQYF. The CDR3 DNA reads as TGCGCCAGCAGCCAAGTGGGGCGTGGAGTGGACATTCAGTACTTC.

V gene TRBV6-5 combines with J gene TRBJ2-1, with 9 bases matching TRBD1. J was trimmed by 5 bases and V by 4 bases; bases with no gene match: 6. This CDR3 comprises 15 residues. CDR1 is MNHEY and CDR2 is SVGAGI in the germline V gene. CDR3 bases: TGTGCCAGCAGTTTAGGGACAGGGAGGAACAATGAGCAGTTCTTC. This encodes CASSLGTGRNNEQFF.

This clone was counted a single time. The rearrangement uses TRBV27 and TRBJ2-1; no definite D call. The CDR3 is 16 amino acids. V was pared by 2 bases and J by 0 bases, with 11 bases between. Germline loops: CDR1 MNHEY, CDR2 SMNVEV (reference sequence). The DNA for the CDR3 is TGTGCCAGCAGTTTAAGACAACAGAACTCCTACAATGAGCAGTTCTTC. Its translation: CASSLRQQNSYNEQFF.

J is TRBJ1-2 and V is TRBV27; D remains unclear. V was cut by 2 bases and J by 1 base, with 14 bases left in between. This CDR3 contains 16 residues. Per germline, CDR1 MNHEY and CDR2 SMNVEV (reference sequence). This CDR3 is CASSLREGSLNYGYTF. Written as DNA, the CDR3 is TGTGCCAGCAGTTTACGGGAGGGTTCTCTTAACTATGGCTACACCTTC.

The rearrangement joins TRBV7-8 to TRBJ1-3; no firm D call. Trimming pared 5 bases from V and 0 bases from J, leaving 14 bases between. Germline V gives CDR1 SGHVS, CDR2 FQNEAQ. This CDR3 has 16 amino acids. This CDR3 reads CASSRASGSSGNTIYF. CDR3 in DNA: TGTGCCAGCAGCCGGGCCTCGGGGTCCTCTGGAAACACCATATATTTT.

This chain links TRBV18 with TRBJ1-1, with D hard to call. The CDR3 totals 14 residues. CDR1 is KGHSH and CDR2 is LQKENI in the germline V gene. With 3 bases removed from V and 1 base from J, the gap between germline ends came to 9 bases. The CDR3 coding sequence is TGTGCCAGCTCACCGGGCAGGTGGAACACTGAAGCTTTCTTT. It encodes CASSPGRWNTEAFF.

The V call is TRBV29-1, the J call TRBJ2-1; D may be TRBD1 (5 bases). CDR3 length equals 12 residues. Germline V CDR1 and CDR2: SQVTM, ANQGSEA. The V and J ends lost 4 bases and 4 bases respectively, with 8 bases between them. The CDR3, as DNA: TGCAGCGTTGGACAGCCTTACAATGAGCAGTTCTTC. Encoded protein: CSVGQPYNEQFF.

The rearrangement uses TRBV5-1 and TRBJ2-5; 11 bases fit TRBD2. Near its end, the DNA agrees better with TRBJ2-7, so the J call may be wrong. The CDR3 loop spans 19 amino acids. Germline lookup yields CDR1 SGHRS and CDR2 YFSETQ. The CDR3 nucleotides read TGCGCCAGCAGCGTCGGGGACCTAGCGGGGGGCCAGAGCTCCTACGAGCAGTACTTC. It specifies CASSVGDLAGGQSSYEQYF.

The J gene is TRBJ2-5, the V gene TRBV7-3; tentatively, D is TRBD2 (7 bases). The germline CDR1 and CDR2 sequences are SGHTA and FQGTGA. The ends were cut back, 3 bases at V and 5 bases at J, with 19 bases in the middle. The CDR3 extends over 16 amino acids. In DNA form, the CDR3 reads TGTGCCAGCAGCTTGAGTGGGGGGGCCCGTGAGGAGACCCAGTACTTC. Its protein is CASSLSGGAREETQYF.

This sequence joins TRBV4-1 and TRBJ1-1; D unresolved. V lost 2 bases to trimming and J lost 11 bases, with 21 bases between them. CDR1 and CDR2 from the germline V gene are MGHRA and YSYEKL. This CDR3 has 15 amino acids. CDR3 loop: CASSQLETRPKSAFF. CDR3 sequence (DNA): TGCGCCAGCAGCCAATTGGAGACGCGACCAAAATCGGCTTTCTTT.

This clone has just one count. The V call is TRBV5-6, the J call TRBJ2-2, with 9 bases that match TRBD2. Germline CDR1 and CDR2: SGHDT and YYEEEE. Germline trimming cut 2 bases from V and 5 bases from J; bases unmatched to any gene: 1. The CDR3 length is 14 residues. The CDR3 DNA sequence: TGTGCCAGCAGCTTAGCGGGAGGAACCGGGGAGCTGTTTTTT. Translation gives CASSLAGGTGELFF.

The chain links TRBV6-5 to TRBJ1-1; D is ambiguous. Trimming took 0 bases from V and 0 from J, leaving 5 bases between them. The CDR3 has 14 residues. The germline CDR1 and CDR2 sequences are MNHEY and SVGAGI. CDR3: CASSYSSVNTEAFF. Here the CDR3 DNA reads TGTGCCAGCAGTTACTCATCGGTGAACACTGAAGCTTTCTTT.

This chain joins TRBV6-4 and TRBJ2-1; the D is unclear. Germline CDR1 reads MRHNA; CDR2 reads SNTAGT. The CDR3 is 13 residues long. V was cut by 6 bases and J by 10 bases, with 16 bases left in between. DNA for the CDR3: TGTGCCAGCAGCCTTAATCCGTTCTTAGAGCAGTTCTTC. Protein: CASSLNPFLEQFF.

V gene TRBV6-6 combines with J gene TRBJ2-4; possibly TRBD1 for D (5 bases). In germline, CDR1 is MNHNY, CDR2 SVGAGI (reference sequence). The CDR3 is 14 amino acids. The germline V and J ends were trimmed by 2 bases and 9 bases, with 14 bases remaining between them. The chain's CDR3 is CASSYLKGPGIQYF. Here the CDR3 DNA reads TGTGCCAGCAGTTACCTGAAGGGGCCGGGCATTCAGTACTTC.

The CDR3 region has the DNA TGCGCCAGCAGCCAACCTACTAGCGGGAGGCCCTATGAGCAGTTCTTC. Its protein is CASSQPTSGRPYEQFF. The V gene is TRBV4-1, the J gene TRBJ2-1, with 12 bases aligning to TRBD2. CDR3 length: 16 residues. Germline V gene lookup returns CDR1 MGHRA and CDR2 YSYEKL. J gave up 8 bases and V 2 bases, and 7 bases lay outside the gene matches.

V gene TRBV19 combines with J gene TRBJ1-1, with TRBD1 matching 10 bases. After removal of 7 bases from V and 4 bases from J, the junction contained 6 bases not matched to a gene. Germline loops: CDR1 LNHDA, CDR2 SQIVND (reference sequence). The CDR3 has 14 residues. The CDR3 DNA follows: TGTGCCAGTAAGGGACAGGGGTCGGGCACTGAAGCTTTCTTT. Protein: CASKGQGSGTEAFF.

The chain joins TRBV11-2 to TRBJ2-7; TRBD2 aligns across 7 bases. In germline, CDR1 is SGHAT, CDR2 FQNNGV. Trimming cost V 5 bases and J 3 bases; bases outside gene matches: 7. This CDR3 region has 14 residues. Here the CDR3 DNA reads TGTGCCAGCAGCCCCGCGGGGGTACTCTACGAGCAGTACTTC. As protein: CASSPAGVLYEQYF.

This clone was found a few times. The CDR3 region is CASSLSTGATYEQYF. CDR3 sequence (DNA): TGTGCCAGCAGTTTATCTACAGGAGCGACCTACGAGCAGTACTTC. The chain is built from TRBV27 and TRBJ2-7, with a possible D match to TRBD1 (5 bases). Germline-derived CDR1 and CDR2 are MNHEY and SMNVEV (reference sequence). The CDR3 sequence is 15 residues long. The germline V and J ends were trimmed by 0 bases and 2 bases, with 11 bases remaining between them.

As DNA, the CDR3 is TGCGCCAGCAGCTTAGGGACCGGGACAGGGAATCCCTACGAGCAGTACTTC. This codes for CASSLGTGTGNPYEQYF. The V and J genes are TRBV5-1 and TRBJ2-7, with 9 bases matching TRBD1. The V segment lost 2 bases and the J segment 2 bases; nucleotides outside the gene matches: 11. Per germline, CDR1 SGHRS and CDR2 YFSETQ. The CDR3 length is 17 residues.

As DNA, the CDR3 is TGTGCCAGCAGCTTAAACCCCGCGGCCACTGAAGCTTTCTTT. It encodes CASSLNPAATEAFF. The chain joins TRBV7-9 to TRBJ1-1; D not certain. V was shortened by 2 bases and J by 4 bases, with 11 bases between the two germline ends. The CDR3 runs 14 residues. Germline V gene data show CDR1 as SEHNR and CDR2 as FQNEAQ (reference sequence).